Following are 25 T cell receptor beta chains from one sample sequenced in a study of T cells in Graves' hyperthyroidism and ophthalmopathy. The source material, RNA transcripts, was used to amplify TCR beta CDR3 regions. Using the HTBI primer set, a first-round RT-PCR was run on the TCR CDR3. TCRdb reprocessed the multiplex PCR reads via MiXCR and lists one record per CDR3 protein. Here the sample spans around 600,000 distinct CDR3 sequences, roughly 45% being singletons. What was sequenced was peripheral blood or thyroid tissue (not recorded which). The receptor set was obtained from an adult man with Graves' disease, either hyperthyroidism or ophthalmopathy (not recorded which).

CDR3 residues: CASSEQGPHGYTIYF. The CDR3 DNA reads TGTGCCAGCAGTGAGCAGGGGCCCCATGGCTACACCATATATTTT. The V and J genes are TRBV2 and TRBJ1-3; D might be TRBD1 (6 bases). CDR3 length: 15 amino acids. Trimming took 3 bases from V and 8 from J, leaving 17 bases between them. From germline, CDR1 is SNHLY and CDR2 FYNNEI.

This sequence joins TRBV7-2 and TRBJ1-5, with D perhaps TRBD1 (5 bases). The CDR3 sequence is 15 residues long. The germline V gene has CDR1 SGHTA and CDR2 FQGNSA. Between the trimmed V and J ends, which lost 4 bases and 0 bases, there was a span of 10 bases. Here the CDR3 DNA reads TGTGCCAGCAGCTCGGACACCTTTAGCAATCAGCCCCAGCATTTT. This encodes CASSSDTFSNQPQHF.

This clonotype was seen a handful of times. The J gene is TRBJ1-1, the V gene TRBV7-2, with 10 bases lining up with TRBD1. V lost 5 bases to trimming and J lost 3 bases; unmatched junction nucleotides: 15. The CDR3 extends over 18 amino acids. Germline V CDR1 and CDR2: SGHTA, FQGNSA. As DNA, the CDR3 is TGTGCCAGCAGCAAGACAGGGGGCGCTAGGATATGGGACACTGAAGCTTTCTTT. Protein sequence: CASSKTGGARIWDTEAFF.

This clonotype came up many times. This chain links TRBV7-3 with TRBJ1-2; 8 bases fit TRBD1. After removal of 5 bases from V and 8 bases from J, the junction contained 4 bases not matched to a gene. The CDR3 extends over 12 amino acids. Germline CDR1 SGHTA, CDR2 FQGTGA. Written as DNA, the CDR3 is TGTGCCAGCAGCGTACAGGGGGAGGGCTACACCTTC. This sequence encodes CASSVQGEGYTF. Combining the CDR3 with reference TRBV7-3 and TRBJ1-2 gives the whole variable domain GAGVSQTPSNKVTEKGKYVELRCDPISGHTALYWYRQSLGQGPEFLIYFQGTGAADDSGLPNDRFFAVRPEGSVSTLKIQRTERGDSAVYLCASSVQGEGYTFGSGTRLTVV.

This clonotype was picked up many times. The V and J genes are TRBV7-9 and TRBJ2-5; TRBD1 agrees at 7 bases. Germline V gene lookup returns CDR1 SEHNR and CDR2 FQNEAQ (reference sequence). This CDR3 region has 15 residues. V lost 2 bases and J lost 4; bases outside the gene matches: 7. The CDR3 region is CASSLTGALGETQYF. The CDR3 nucleotides are TGTGCCAGCAGCTTAACAGGGGCGTTGGGAGAGACCCAGTACTTC. The complete variable domain, with remaining parts taken from reference TRBV7-9 and TRBJ2-5, reads DTGVSQNPRHKITKRGQNVTFRCDPISEHNRLYWYRQTLGQGPEFLTYFQNEAQLEKSRLLSDRFSAERPKGSFSTLEIQRTEQGDSAMYLCASSLTGALGETQYFGPGTRLLVL.

The chain has TRBV4-2 and TRBJ1-5; D unresolved. CDR1 and CDR2 from the germline V gene are LGHNA and YNFKEQ. The V end was cut by 7 bases, the J end by 4 bases, with 14 bases between. This CDR3 region has 14 residues. The CDR3 loop reads CASTPAGGNQPQHF. The CDR3 coding sequence is TGTGCCAGCACCCCGGCCGGCGGGAATCAGCCCCAGCATTTT.

The rearrangement links TRBV19 to TRBJ1-2, with TRBD1 identical over 7 bases. With 7 bases clipped from V and 4 bases from J, the junction kept 15 bases outside the gene matches. Germline CDR1 and CDR2: LNHDA and SQIVND (reference sequence). The CDR3 loop spans 16 amino acids. CDR3 nucleotides: TGTGCCAGTAATGTTGCCCGGGACAGCCTCTTCTATGGCTACACCTTC. This gives the protein CASNVARDSLFYGYTF.

There are many counts of this clonotype. V and J are TRBV7-8 and TRBJ2-5; D is perhaps TRBD2 (6 bases). Trimming took off 5 bases at V and 2 bases at J, with 18 bases between the two ends. Per the germline V gene, CDR1 is SGHVS and CDR2 is FQNEAQ. The CDR3 spans 16 residues. The CDR3 is CASSPPQGLGQETQYF. CDR3 nucleotide sequence: TGTGCCAGCAGCCCCCCGCAGGGACTGGGGCAAGAGACCCAGTACTTC.

This sequence joins TRBV20-1 and TRBJ2-2; D is perhaps TRBD1 (5 bases). Between the trimmed V and J ends, which lost 2 bases and 0 bases, there was a span of 7 bases. The germline CDR1 and CDR2 sequences are DFQATT and SNEGSKA (reference sequence). This CDR3 region has 14 residues. CDR3 protein: CSARRGPNTGELFF. DNA for the CDR3: TGCAGTGCTAGAAGGGGCCCGAACACCGGGGAGCTGTTTTTT.

This clonotype has a handful of counts. This CDR3 is CASSSPVSVPQHF. The CDR3 DNA reads as TGTGCCAGCAGTTCCCCCGTTTCTGTTCCCCAGCATTTT. V and J are TRBV6-5 and TRBJ1-5; D remains ambiguous. V was pared by 4 bases and J by 10 bases, with 14 bases between. CDR3 length: 13 residues. Germline assignment: CDR1 MNHEY and CDR2 SVGAGI.

Of note for this clonotype: A junction boundary mismatches the germline segment, possibly from a read error. This chain uses TRBV15 with TRBJ1-2, with no clear D. From germline, CDR1 is LNHNV and CDR2 YYDKDF (reference sequence). The CDR3 spans 14 residues. The DNA for the CDR3 is TGCGCCACCAGCAGAGCCGCGATTCACTATGGCTACACCTTC. Translation: CATSRAAIHYGYTF.

For this clonotype: A much larger clone differs by one base, so this may be a read error. The chain recombines TRBV10-3 with TRBJ2-7; 9 bases line up with TRBD2. The V gene's germline CDR1 is ENHRY and CDR2 SYGVKD. V was clipped by 3 bases and J by 3 bases; unmatched bases: 3. This CDR3 comprises 14 residues. CDR3 protein: CAISEGLASYEQYF. The DNA of the CDR3 is TGTGCCATCAGTGAAGGACTAGCGAGCTACGAGCAGTACTTC.

The genes are TRBV7-6 and TRBJ1-1, with TRBD1 matching 9 bases. This CDR3 spans 17 amino acids. Germline values: CDR1 SGHVS, CDR2 FNYEAQ. With 5 bases clipped from V and 4 bases from J, the junction kept 14 bases outside the gene matches. For the CDR3, the DNA is TGTGCCAGCAGCCCTATTTTGACAGGGGGATTATCCACTGAAGCTTTCTTT. This gives the protein CASSPILTGGLSTEAFF.

The chain links TRBV2 to TRBJ1-2; 8 bases are a match to TRBD1. The CDR3 spans 13 residues. Germline V CDR1 and CDR2: SNHLY, FYNNEI. V lost 11 bases and J lost 2; bases outside the gene matches: 7. The CDR3 reads CASGQGLNYGYTF. CDR3 sequence (DNA): TGTGCCTCAGGACAGGGCTTGAACTATGGCTACACCTTC.

This clonotype was observed a few times. The CDR3 bases are TGTGCCAGCAGTTTTACAGGGGTTGTTCAGCCCCAGCATTTT. This encodes CASSFTGVVQPQHF. The chain combines TRBV12-3 or TRBV12-4 with TRBJ1-5; 7 nucleotides align to TRBD1. The CDR3 covers 14 residues. V dropped 3 bases and J dropped 6; count of bases not matched to a gene: 5.

With regard to this clonotype: The limits of the CDR3 on the DNA are not certain, so only TCRdb's listed CDR3 is given. The chain has TRBV25-1 and TRBJ1-4; the table's D call of TRBD1 was not tested on the DNA. The CDR3 extends over 14 residues, inclusive of both ends. Germline CDR1 and CDR2: MGHDK and SYGVNS. This chain's CDR3 is CACSARPLREKLFF.

This clonotype has only a few counts. The junction departs from the called germline gene at one end, perhaps through a read error. The genes are TRBV6-6 and TRBJ2-7, with 10 positions matching TRBD1. The germline V gene has CDR1 MNHNY and CDR2 SVGAGI (reference sequence). This CDR3 is 11 amino acids long. As DNA, the CDR3 is TGTGCCAGCAGTTCCGCCGGGACAGGGGTCTTC. This encodes CASSSAGTGVF.

Of note for this clonotype: A junction boundary mismatches the germline segment, possibly from a read error. V gene TRBV10-3 combines with J gene TRBJ1-3; 7 bases are shared with TRBD1. Germline V gene lookup returns CDR1 ENHRY and CDR2 SYGVKD. This CDR3 is built from 14 residues. The CDR3 protein is CAVSEIGGGNTIYF. DNA for the CDR3: TGTGCCGTCAGTGAGATAGGGGGCGGAAACACCATATATTTT.

This clonotype was recorded at least ten times. The chain employs TRBV24-1 and TRBJ1-2; weak D call: TRBD1 (5 bases). The CDR3 sequence is 14 residues long. The V end was cut by 3 bases, the J end by 3 bases, with 10 bases between. Per germline, CDR1 KGHDR and CDR2 SFDVKD. The CDR3 nucleotides read TGTGCCACCAGTGATCCGGTAGGGGACTATGGCTACACCTTC. Residues: CATSDPVGDYGYTF.

This rearrangement joins TRBV20-1 to TRBJ1-6; TRBD1 matches at 7 bases. Germline CDR1 DFQATT, CDR2 SNEGSKA (reference sequence). The CDR3 extends over 14 amino acids. The ends lost 0 bases at V and 9 bases at J; junction bases unmatched: 5. The CDR3 here is CSARDLGQSSPLHF. The DNA of the CDR3 is TGCAGTGCTAGAGATCTGGGACAGAGTTCACCCCTCCACTTT.

In its sample, this clonotype was seen a few times. The chain couples TRBV12-3 or TRBV12-4 to TRBJ1-1; TRBD1 might be the D (5 bases). The CDR3 has 15 amino acids. V shed 6 bases and J shed 5 bases, with 19 bases lying between them. This CDR3 is CASSLGGVVGTEAFF. The CDR3 DNA reads as TGTGCCAGCAGCTTGGGGGGGGTCGTTGGGACTGAAGCTTTCTTT.

To note about this clonotype: Germline and junction disagree at one end, which may indicate a read error. This sequence joins TRBV24-1 and TRBJ2-2; D tentatively fits TRBD1 or TRBD2 (5 bases each). The CDR3 is 17 amino acids. Germline values: CDR1 KGHDR, CDR2 SFDVKD. This CDR3 is CASSDLIGVGAGRELFF. The CDR3, as DNA: TGTGCCAGCAGTGATTTGATCGGTGTCGGGGCAGGCAGGGAGCTGTTTTTT.

This clonotype was observed a few times. V is TRBV11-3 and J is TRBJ1-3; the match to TRBD1 covers 7 bases. J was trimmed by 0 bases and V by 5 bases; bases with no gene match: 10. The germline V gene encodes CDR1 SGHNT and CDR2 YENEEA. The CDR3 has 17 residues. CDR3 sequence reads: CASSPDRQRSSGNTIYF. CDR3 in DNA: TGTGCCAGCAGCCCGGACAGGCAGAGGAGCTCTGGAAACACCATATATTTT.

The chain combines TRBV2 with TRBJ1-1; D possibly corresponds to TRBD1 (6 bases). Per the germline V gene, CDR1 is SNHLY and CDR2 is FYNNEI. With 4 bases removed from V and 1 base from J, the gap between germline ends came to 13 bases. CDR3 size: 15 residues. CDR3 sequence: CASSVQEGGNTEAFF. The CDR3 bases are TGTGCCAGCAGTGTCCAGGAGGGGGGGAACACTGAAGCTTTCTTT.

This clonotype has more than one count but fewer than ten. V and J are TRBV14 and TRBJ1-2, with D possibly being TRBD1 (6 bases). With 6 bases removed from V and 5 bases from J, the gap between germline ends came to 13 bases. The CDR3 loop spans 13 amino acids. Germline V lookup: CDR1 SGHDN, CDR2 FVKESK. The CDR3 protein is CASRPTGRYGYTF. The CDR3, as DNA: TGTGCCAGCAGGCCGACAGGACGTTATGGCTACACCTTC.